Listed below are T cell receptor beta chains from one sample, sequenced in a study of blood T cell repertoires in COVID-19. Profiling relied on immunoSEQ multiplex PCR, and the TCRdb table lists in-frame clones only, not all of them. The sample lists 70,000 to 85,000 clones, 86% occurring once. The sequencing input was peripheral blood. Source of these receptors: a woman of 80 years or more in a cohort sampled during active or convalescent COVID-19. Both conserved end residues are part of each CDR3. Each record gives: D gene, clone size, J gene, V gene, CDR3 DNA, CDR3 protein. A D gene is named only where the DNA matches it firmly. Some rows mark clone size as missing; the rest say once, few, many or name a class of expanded clone.

>.|.|TRBJ1-2|TRBV4-1
TGCGCCAGCAGCCAAGGGGGCCTCGAGCGGGACTACACCTTC
CASSQGGLERDYTF
>TRBD1|.|TRBJ1-6|TRBV9
TGTGCCAGCAGCGCGACAGGGTCTAATTCACCCCTCCACTTT
CASSATGSNSPLHF
>.|once|TRBJ1-5|TRBV28
TGTGCCAGCAGTCCCACACAGGGAGGGAAGGGCAATCAGCCCCAGCATTTT
CASSPTQGGKGNQPQHF
>TRBD2|.|TRBJ2-3|TRBV10-2
TGCGCCAGTCTTGCGGCGGGAGGAGCAGATACGCAGTATTTT
CASLAAGGADTQYF
>.|.|TRBJ1-5|TRBV24-1
TGTGCCACCAGTGAGGCAGGGTATCAGCCCCAGCATTTT
CATSEAGYQPQHF
>TRBD1|.|TRBJ1-4|TRBV10-3
TGTGCCAGCGGACAGGGAAATTCGGAAAAACTGTTTTTT
CASGQGNSEKLFF
>TRBD2|.|TRBJ2-5|TRBV5-1
TGCGCCAGCAGCTTGGTGGCGACTAGCGGGAGAGAGACCCAGTACTTC
CASSLVATSGRETQYF
>.|.|TRBJ2-5|TRBV29-1
TGCAGCGCCGACTCGGACCAAGAGACCCAGTACTTC
CSADSDQETQYF
>TRBD2|.|TRBJ2-1|TRBV11-3
TGTGCCAGCAAACTTCTAGCGGAGCTCAATGAGCAGTTCTTC
CASKLLAELNEQFF
>.|.|TRBJ1-3|TRBV6-4
TGTGCCAGCAGTGCGAACGAGGGTCCGATCTCTGGAAACACCATATATTTT
CASSANEGPISGNTIYF
>.|.|TRBJ1-2|TRBV6-5
TGTGCCAGCAGTTACGCCCAGGGAAACGGCTACACCTTC
CASSYAQGNGYTF
>TRBD2|.|TRBJ2-1|TRBV19
TGTGCCAGTAGTATAGAGACTAGCGGGAGATACAATGAGCAGTTCTTC
CASSIETSGRYNEQFF
>.|.|TRBJ1-2|TRBV5-6
TGTGCCAGCAGCTCTCGACAGGCATACCCCCTTGGCTACACCTTC
CASSSRQAYPLGYTF
>.|once|TRBJ1-2|TRBV18
TGTGCCAGCTCACCACGAGAAGGGGAAGGCAATGGCTACACCTTC
CASSPREGEGNGYTF
>.|.|TRBJ1-2|TRBV14
TGTGCCAGCAGCCAAGCGGTCGCAGGGATGGGTAGCTACACCTTC
CASSQAVAGMGSYTF
>TRBD1|once|TRBJ2-1|TRBV7-3
TGTGCCAGCAGCTTAGGCCAGGGGGCTGGGGAGCAGTTCTTC
CASSLGQGAGEQFF
>TRBD2|.|TRBJ2-2|TRBV7-3
TGTGCCAGCAGCCCACGGACTAGTAACACCGGGGAGCTGTTTTTT
CASSPRTSNTGELFF
>TRBD1|.|TRBJ2-2|TRBV7-2
TGTGCCAGCAGCTGGGACAGGGGGATCGCCGGGGAGCTGTTTTTT
CASSWDRGIAGELFF
>TRBD1|.|TRBJ2-3|TRBV5-1
TGCGCCAGCAGCTTCAACAGGGGGCCCTCAGATACGCAGTATTTT
CASSFNRGPSDTQYF
>TRBD2|once|TRBJ2-3|TRBV7-2
TGTGCCAGCAGCTCTAGGACTAGCGGGGCTTGGGGCACAGATACGCAGTATTTT
CASSSRTSGAWGTDTQYF
>TRBD1|.|TRBJ2-1|TRBV2
TGTGCCAGCAGTAGGGACCCCGGGACAGGGGGCTTTGAGCAGTTCTTC
CASSRDPGTGGFEQFF
>TRBD1|.|TRBJ2-5|TRBV7-9
TGTGCCAGCAGCAAGATTGGGACAGACAAAGAGACCCAGTACTTC
CASSKIGTDKETQYF
>TRBD2|.|TRBJ2-1|TRBV5-1
TGCGCCAGCAGCTTGGGGCGGGAGGGCCCGCCGTTCTTC
CASSLGREGPPFF
>.|.|TRBJ2-5|TRBV11-2
TGTGCCAGCAGCCAAAGCGGTCAAGAGACCCAGTACTTC
CASSQSGQETQYF
>TRBD1|.|TRBJ1-4|TRBV25-1
TGTGCCAGCAGTGAATTGGGTGGGACAGATCGGGGAAAACTGTTTTTT
CASSELGGTDRGKLFF